One and the same sample provided the 18 T cell receptor beta chains below, sequenced in a study of shared clonotypes between healthy human individuals. Clones were read by immunoSEQ multiplex PCR, and TCRdb kept only the in-frame ones, dropping some. The sample has about 1 million clones, approximately 76% seen once. Sequencing was done on a sample of memory CD4+ T cells sorted from blood. Stated subset: CD45RA-negative fraction. These TCRs come from a man aged 18-30 years in good health.

This clone came up many times. V usage is TRBV18 and J usage is TRBJ1-4, with TRBD1 as a possible D gene (5 bases). This CDR3 has 17 residues. Germline CDR1 reads KGHSH; CDR2 reads LQKENI. The V gene lost 0 bases and the J gene lost 5 bases, with 16 bases spanning the gap. The CDR3 loop reads CASSPPNQGLINEKLFF. The CDR3 DNA is TGTGCCAGCTCACCACCAAATCAGGGACTGATAAATGAAAAACTGTTTTTT.

This chain uses TRBV10-3 with TRBJ2-1; tentatively, D is TRBD2 (6 bases). Trimming removed 6 bases from V and 8 bases from J, with 11 bases in between. The CDR3 loop spans 12 amino acids. Germline loops: CDR1 ENHRY, CDR2 SYGVKD. The DNA for the CDR3 is TGTGCCATCAGGGGGGGTTTGGATGAGCAGTTCTTC. This gives the protein CAIRGGLDEQFF.

The genes are TRBV6-6 and TRBJ1-1; D is unresolved. Trimming removed 6 bases at V and 1 base at J, with 9 bases between. The V gene's germline CDR1 is MNHNY and CDR2 SVGAGI (reference sequence). The CDR3 has 13 residues. CDR3 sequence reads: CASSSVGNTEAFF. The CDR3 region has the DNA TGTGCCAGCAGCTCCGTCGGGAACACTGAAGCTTTCTTT.

This sequence joins TRBV10-2 and TRBJ1-1; the D gene is possibly TRBD1 (5 bases). Germline CDR1 is WSHSY and CDR2 is SAAADI. The germline V and J ends were trimmed by 6 bases and 4 bases, with 15 bases remaining between them. This CDR3 region has 14 residues. CDR3 DNA sequence: TGCGCCAGCAGATACCCAGGGAGCGTCACTGAAGCTTTCTTT. Translation gives CASRYPGSVTEAFF.

The rearrangement uses TRBV9 and TRBJ1-1; D gene uncertain. The germline gives CDR1 SGDLS, CDR2 YYNGEE. The CDR3 sequence is 14 residues long. The V end lost 4 bases, the J end lost 5 bases, and 15 bases lay between the germline ends. This CDR3 is CASSHTTVGTEAFF. For the CDR3, the DNA is TGTGCCAGCAGCCATACCACGGTGGGGACTGAAGCTTTCTTT.

J is TRBJ2-3 and V is TRBV30; 9 bases agree with TRBD2. The CDR3 spans 14 residues. J gave up 3 bases and V 5 bases, and 6 bases lay outside the gene matches. The germline CDR1 and CDR2 sequences are GTSNPN and SVGIG (reference sequence). The CDR3 coding sequence is TGTGCCTGGGCTAGGAGCGGGGGGACAGATACGCAGTATTTT. Translated, it gives CAWARSGGTDTQYF. Complete variable domain (other parts from reference TRBV30 and TRBJ2-3): SQTIHQWPATLVQPVGSPLSLECTVEGTSNPNLYWYRQAAGRGLQLLFYSVGIGQISSEVPQNLSASRPQDRQFILSSKKLLLSDSGFYLCAWARSGGTDTQYFGPGTRLTVL.

This clone was seen just once. The sample carries other DNA sequences with the same CDR3. J is TRBJ1-5 and V is TRBV18; tentative D call: TRBD1 (5 bases). V dropped 4 bases and J dropped 4 bases, with 8 bases sitting between them. In germline, CDR1 is KGHSH, CDR2 LQKENI. The CDR3 runs 13 residues. CDR3 sequence: CASSLDRNQPQHF. CDR3 sequence (DNA): TGTGCCAGCTCACTTGACAGAAATCAGCCCCAGCATTTT.

The genes are TRBV18 and TRBJ2-7; D unresolved. Germline V gene data show CDR1 as KGHSH and CDR2 as LQKENI. Trimming cost V 0 bases and J 0 bases, with 3 bases left between them. The CDR3 is 13 residues long. CDR3 loop: CASSPPVSYEQYF. CDR3 nucleotides: TGTGCCAGCTCACCACCAGTCTCCTACGAGCAGTACTTC.

V usage is TRBV7-2 and J usage is TRBJ2-5, with TRBD2 matching 7 bases. V shed 1 base, J shed 3 bases, and the junction held 5 bases outside the gene matches. Germline CDR1 reads SGHTA; CDR2 reads FQGNSA. The CDR3 extends over 15 amino acids. This CDR3 reads CASSLGLRGEETQYF. CDR3 bases: TGTGCCAGCAGCTTAGGTCTTCGGGGGGAAGAGACCCAGTACTTC. Complete variable domain (other parts from reference TRBV7-2 and TRBJ2-5): GAGVSQSPSNKVTEKGKDVELRCDPISGHTALYWYRQSLGQGLEFLIYFQGNSAPDKSGLPSDRFSAERTGGSVSTLTIQRTQQEDSAVYLCASSLGLRGEETQYFGPGTRLLVL.

Points on this clone: This sample includes further DNA sequences coding for the same CDR3. This chain links TRBV2 with TRBJ1-5, with D possibly matching TRBD1 (5 bases). Trimming left V 6 bases short and J 0 bases short, with 9 bases between. CDR3 length equals 14 residues. CDR1 is SNHLY, CDR2 FYNNEI, per germline. CDR3 in DNA: TGTGCCAGCAGAAGGGGAAATAGCAATCAGCCCCAGCATTTT. Protein product: CASRRGNSNQPQHF.

The chain uses TRBV5-4 and TRBJ2-7; TRBD1 aligns across 8 bases. From germline, CDR1 is SGHNT and CDR2 YYREEE (reference sequence). This CDR3 has 13 residues. V gave up 4 bases and J gave up 3 bases; unmatched junction bases: 3. CDR3 bases: TGTGCCAGCAGCATCGGGACAGGCTACGAGCAGTACTTC. Its translation is CASSIGTGYEQYF.

This clone was seen a few times. The chain couples TRBV28 to TRBJ2-5; D is ambiguous. CDR1 is MDHEN and CDR2 is SYDVKM in the germline V gene. Trimming pared 3 bases from V and 5 bases from J, leaving 13 bases between. The length of the CDR3 is 14 residues. CDR3 residues: CASSLESPRETQYF. Here the CDR3 DNA reads TGTGCCAGCAGTTTGGAGTCCCCTCGTGAGACCCAGTACTTC. Supplemented by reference TRBV28 and TRBJ2-5, the full variable domain reads DVKVTQSSRYLVKRTGEKVFLECVQDMDHENMFWYRQDPGLGLRLIYFSYDVKMKEKGDIPEGYSVSREKKERFSLILESASTNQTSMYLCASSLESPRETQYFGPGTRLLVL.

This sequence joins TRBV10-3 and TRBJ1-4, with 7 bases aligning to TRBD1. J was trimmed by 7 bases and V by 6 bases; bases with no gene match: 17. The germline V gene has CDR1 ENHRY and CDR2 SYGVKD. CDR3 length equals 17 residues. The CDR3, as DNA: TGTGCCATCAGGTCGTCAATAGGGGGCGAGGGAGGTGAAAAACTGTTTTTT. It codes for CAIRSSIGGEGGEKLFF.

The chain recombines TRBV27 with TRBJ2-4; D is undetermined. The CDR3 extends over 11 amino acids. Germline CDR1 and CDR2: MNHEY and SMNVEV (reference sequence). V lost 3 bases and J lost 6, with 3 bases in between. CDR3 loop: CASSFSNIQYF. In DNA, the CDR3 is TGTGCCAGCAGTTTCTCAAACATTCAGTACTTC.

The chain recombines TRBV28 with TRBJ1-6; TRBD1 is a possible D gene (5 bases). In germline, CDR1 is MDHEN, CDR2 SYDVKM. The CDR3 sequence is 15 residues long. The V gene lost 6 bases and the J gene lost 4 bases, with 13 bases spanning the gap. CDR3 coding DNA: TGTGCCAGCAGCCGGGGGGTAGGATATAATTCACCCCTCCACTTT. Translating gives CASSRGVGYNSPLHF.

V and J are TRBV29-1 and TRBJ1-2; D may be TRBD1 (6 bases). Trimming stripped 7 bases from V and 2 bases from J, with 14 bases between. This CDR3 region has 13 residues. The germline V gene encodes CDR1 SQVTM and CDR2 ANQGSEA. The CDR3 DNA reads as TGCAGCGCTTCGGACAGAGGAAACTATGGCTACACCTTC. This sequence encodes CSASDRGNYGYTF.

The V and J genes are TRBV23-1 and TRBJ2-7; weak D call: TRBD1 (6 bases). TRBV23-1 is an open reading frame whose function is uncertain. Trimming stripped 6 bases from V and 2 bases from J, with 8 bases between. CDR3 length equals 12 residues. DNA for the CDR3: TGCGCCAGCAGGCGACAGGCCTACGAGCAGTACTTC. Encoded protein: CASRRQAYEQYF.

The chain's CDR3 is CASAKTSGIYEQYF. In DNA, the CDR3 is TGCGCCAGCGCCAAGACTAGCGGGATCTACGAGCAGTACTTC. V is TRBV5-1 and J is TRBJ2-7, with 11 bases lining up with TRBD2. The CDR3 is 14 amino acids. Germline CDR1 reads SGHRS; CDR2 reads YFSETQ. J gave up 3 bases and V 7 bases, and 6 bases lay outside the gene matches.